Only a few counts were recorded for the clone carrying this T cell receptor (beta chain). Its antigen is not identified. This sample is drawn from a study of radiation and T cells in renal cell carcinoma. Time point of the sample: blood 2 weeks post-SBRT. Treatment defined: 15 Gy SBRT to primary tumor, nephrectomy 4 weeks later. Serial blood draws occurred at baseline and 2 and 4 weeks post-SBRT. CDR1 and CDR2 (germline): LGHNA, YSLEER. The CDR3 sequence is 13 residues long. V was trimmed by 2 bases and J by 0 bases, leaving 4 bases between them. Study-wide points: From baseline, blood top tumor clonotypes peaked at 2 weeks post-radiation. Baseline intratumoral clonotype presence is unknown without pretreatment biopsies.

Assay used: immunoSEQ multiplex PCR; TCRdb lists only in-frame clones, some missing. The sample shows 100,000 to 150,000 clones, roughly four fifths of them seen only once. This TCR was sampled from a man aged 50 to 59 with renal cell carcinoma. The sequencing here drew on blood, taken from a patient whose treatment included radiotherapy and nephrectomy. The chain joins TRBV4-3 to TRBJ1-1; D gene uncertain. The CDR3 DNA follows: TGCGCCAGCAGCCAATCGGTGAACACTGAAGCTTTCTTT. Translated: CASSQSVNTEAFF.